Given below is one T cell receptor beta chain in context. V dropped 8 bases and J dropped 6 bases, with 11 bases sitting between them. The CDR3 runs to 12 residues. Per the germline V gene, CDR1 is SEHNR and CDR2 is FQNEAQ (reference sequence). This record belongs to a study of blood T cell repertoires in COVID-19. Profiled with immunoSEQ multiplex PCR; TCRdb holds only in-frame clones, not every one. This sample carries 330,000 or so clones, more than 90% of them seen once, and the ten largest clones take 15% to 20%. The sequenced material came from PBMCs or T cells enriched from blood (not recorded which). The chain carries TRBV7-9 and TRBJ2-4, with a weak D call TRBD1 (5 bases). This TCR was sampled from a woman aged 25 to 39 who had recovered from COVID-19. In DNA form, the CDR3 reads TGTGCCAGCTCGGATCAGGGAAACATTCAGTACTTC. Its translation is CASSDQGNIQYF. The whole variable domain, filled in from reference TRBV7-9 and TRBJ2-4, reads DTGVSQNPRHKITKRGQNVTFRCDPISEHNRLYWYRQTLGQGPEFLTYFQNEAQLEKSRLLSDRFSAERPKGSFSTLEIQRTEQGDSAMYLCASSDQGNIQYFGAGTRLSVL.